This TCR beta chain was observed in a study of blood T cell repertoires in COVID-19. Authors' processing steps: Reference gene primer amplification yielded estimated nucleated cell counts. TCRdb's copy holds only in-frame clones and misses some; the assay was immunoSEQ multiplex PCR. V, J and clone size are those of that table, while D and trimming were read from the DNA. The table has about 83,000 clones, roughly 80% seen once. The CDR3 is 13 amino acids. Germline loops: CDR1 LNHDA, CDR2 SQIVND (reference sequence). V was trimmed by 1 base and J by 5 bases, leaving 6 bases between them. The chain has TRBV19 and TRBJ1-5; D is unclear. This sequence originates from a woman of 80 years or more with acute or convalescent COVID-19. The sample taken for sequencing was peripheral blood. The CDR3 reads CASSIGRDQPQHF. CDR3 in DNA: TGTGCCAGTAGTATAGGTCGGGATCAGCCCCAGCATTTT.